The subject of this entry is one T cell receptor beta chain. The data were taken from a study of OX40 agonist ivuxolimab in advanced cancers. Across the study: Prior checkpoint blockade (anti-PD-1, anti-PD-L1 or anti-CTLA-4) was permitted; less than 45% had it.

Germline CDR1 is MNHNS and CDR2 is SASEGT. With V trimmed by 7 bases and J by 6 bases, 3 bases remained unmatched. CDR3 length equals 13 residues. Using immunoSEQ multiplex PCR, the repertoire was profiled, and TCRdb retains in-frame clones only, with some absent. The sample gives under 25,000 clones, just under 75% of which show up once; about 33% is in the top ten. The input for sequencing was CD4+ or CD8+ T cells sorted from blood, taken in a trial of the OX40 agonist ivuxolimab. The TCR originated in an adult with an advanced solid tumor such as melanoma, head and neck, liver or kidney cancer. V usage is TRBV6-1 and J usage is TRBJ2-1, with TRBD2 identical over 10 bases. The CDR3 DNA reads TGTGCCAGCAACAGCGGGAGGGCCAATGAGCAGTTCTTC. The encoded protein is CASNSGRANEQFF.